The entry below gives a single T cell receptor (beta chain) sequence along with its context. The antigen this receptor binds is unknown. No per-base quality is available; no much larger clone lies one base away. Additional DNA sequences in this sample encode the identical CDR3. The data derive from a study of blood T cell repertoires in COVID-19 (dated by TCRdb to about 2020). Describing the broader study: The collaborator samples originated in the United States, Italy and Spain and spanned the acute and convalescent phases of COVID-19. The material from the prospective study consisted of cDNA or gDNA derived from T cells, B-cell-depleted T cells, or PBMCs. Deeply sampled blood TCRbeta repertoires from subjects exposed to, actively infected with, or recovered from COVID-19 were included in the dataset. A freely available public database, intended as a resource for researchers studying the immune response to SARS-CoV-2, is where the repertoires were released. Samples were obtained from the ongoing ImmuneRACE study (first 160 participants) and from about 1,300 subjects provided by 6 global collaborators. Nearly every sample came with metadata listing a de-identified subject ID, COVID-19 status, age in years and sex. Where available, HLA class I and class II types were taken from metadata supplied by the sample provider and were not determined by assay-based typing. Here is what the overall study found, with its caveats: The amount of clinical and demographic metadata varied by source and participant and was provided uncurated.

TCRbeta CDR3 regions were amplified from genomic DNA by means of the immunoSEQ Assay, a bias-controlled multiplex PCR. The study's processing was this. The number of nucleated cells in each sample was estimated from the amplification of reference gene primers within the assay. To quantify the absolute abundance of each unique TCRbeta CDR3 rearrangement, sequence reads were collapsed and filtered. For each sample, productive Simpson clonality was calculated as the square root of Simpson's diversity index over productive rearrangements. TCRdb stores this immuneACCESS table with in-frame sequences only. Part of the clones is absent; in the studies checked, under half of the shortfall reflects unresolved V genes, and no reason is known for the rest. That table furnishes V, J and clone size, whereas the DNA furnished D and trimming. The sample table holds about 80,000 clones, of which around 77% were seen once. Approximately 15% of the sample is held by the ten biggest clonotypes.

The collaborating institutions used their own protocols to collect whole blood in K2EDTA tubes. For TCRbeta analysis, collaborators shipped samples as frozen whole blood, isolated PBMCs, or DNA extracted from either of those sample types. From the cysteine through the phenylalanine, the CDR3 covers 15 amino acids. Only the CDR3 DNA is retained, 45 bases long and in frame from the first base. Trimming takes 0 bases off V and 4 bases off J; junction bases not matched to a gene: 2. CDR1 LGHNA and CDR2 YNFKEQ were looked up in the germline V gene. Sample: peripheral blood. This TCR was sampled from a man aged 65 to 85 with active or convalescent COVID-19. The rearrangement combines TRBV4-2 with TRBJ2-2; 7 of the junction bases match TRBD2. The CDR3 in this case is CASSQDGGGTGELFF. The nucleotides read TGTGCCAGCAGCCAAGATGGCGGGGGCACCGGGGAGCTGTTTTTT.